A single sample is the source of the 8 T cell receptor beta chains below, sequenced in a study of identical twins. TCRdb passed the 5' RACE reads through MiXCR, listing each CDR3 protein once. The sample holds about 790,000 distinct CDR3 sequences, 15% to 20% seen once. These same records also appear under a second study, on T cells expressing NK-cell markers.

Sample: PBMCs. The receptors here all came from a woman aged 18-29 years in good health.

A few counts support this clonotype. The chain links TRBV20-1 to TRBJ2-5, with 8 nucleotides matching TRBD1. Trimming removed 8 bases from V and 4 bases from J; junction bases left unmatched: 15. There are 15 residues in the CDR3. Germline CDR1 reads DFQATT; CDR2 reads SNEGSKA (reference sequence). The CDR3 nucleotides read TGCAGTTGGGGTGGAGGCAGGGGGCCAGGAGAGACCCAGTACTTC. Translating it yields CSWGGGRGPGETQYF.

This clonotype has just a few counts. V is TRBV27 and J is TRBJ2-3; D is possibly TRBD2 (5 bases). V dropped 4 bases and J dropped 0 bases, with 20 bases sitting between them. Germline CDR1 MNHEY, CDR2 SMNVEV (reference sequence). The CDR3 length is 18 residues. CDR3 nucleotide sequence: TGTGCCAGCAGTTCAACAATGGAACTGACTACTAGCACAGATACGCAGTATTTT. It encodes CASSSTMELTTSTDTQYF.

This clonotype was seen at least ten times. This chain uses TRBV7-9 with TRBJ2-1; D unresolved. Germline V gene lookup returns CDR1 SEHNR and CDR2 FQNEAQ (reference sequence). Trimming took 1 base from V and 6 from J, leaving 4 bases between them. The CDR3 spans 12 residues. In nucleotides, the CDR3 is TGTGCCAGCAGCTTAGTACTCAATGAGCAGTTCTTC. The encoded protein is CASSLVLNEQFF.

This clonotype was seen only a few times. V and J are TRBV7-9 and TRBJ1-5, with TRBD1 as a possible D gene (5 bases). The length of the CDR3 is 14 residues. With 4 bases removed from V and 4 bases from J, the gap between germline ends came to 11 bases. CDR1 and CDR2 (germline): SEHNR, FQNEAQ (reference sequence). DNA of the CDR3: TGTGCCAGCAGCTCGCTAGGGGTTAATCAGCCCCAGCATTTT. This gives the protein CASSSLGVNQPQHF.

The chain links TRBV20-1 to TRBJ2-1; D call uncertain. This CDR3 is 14 amino acids long. Trimming took 0 bases from V and 6 from J, leaving 12 bases between them. Germline V CDR1 and CDR2: DFQATT, SNEGSKA (reference sequence). The CDR3 DNA is TGCAGTGCTAGAGATTCGCCCACACTCAATGAGCAGTTCTTC. It specifies CSARDSPTLNEQFF.

This clonotype was counted a few times. The CDR3 region has the DNA TGTGCCAGCAGCCGTGAACTACCGAGCAGCACAGATACGCAGTATTTT. Its protein is CASSRELPSSTDTQYF. This sequence joins TRBV11-2 and TRBJ2-3; D not resolved. V was trimmed by 5 bases and J by 0 bases, leaving 15 bases between them. Looked up from germline, CDR1 is SGHAT and CDR2 is FQNNGV. The CDR3 runs 16 residues.

The gene calls are TRBV11-2 and TRBJ2-1; D is unresolved. Germline V gene data show CDR1 as SGHAT and CDR2 as FQNNGV. V lost 0 bases, J lost 2 bases, and 11 bases lay in between. The CDR3 is 16 residues long. The CDR3 reads CASSLDLRAPYNEQFF. As DNA, the CDR3 is TGTGCCAGCAGCTTAGATTTAAGGGCCCCCTACAATGAGCAGTTCTTC.

The gene calls are TRBV2 and TRBJ2-1; D might be TRBD2 (6 bases). The CDR3 has 13 amino acids. Per germline, CDR1 SNHLY and CDR2 FYNNEI. V lost 11 bases, J lost 3 bases, and 14 bases lay in between. The CDR3 sequence: CAQRASLYNEQFF. In DNA, the CDR3 is TGTGCCCAGCGGGCTTCCCTCTACAATGAGCAGTTCTTC. The full variable domain, with the rest looked up from reference TRBV2 and TRBJ2-1, is EPEVTQTPSHQVTQMGQEVILRCVPISNHLYFYWYRQILGQKVEFLVSFYNNEISEKSEIFDDQFSVERPDGSNFTLKIRSTKLEDSAMYFCAQRASLYNEQFFGPGTRLTVL.